This T cell receptor beta chain appears in the sequencing data of a study of T cells in Graves' hyperthyroidism and ophthalmopathy. Study-wide points: Stable hyperthyroidism was told apart from ophthalmopathy by a model built on 13 V-J features.

This clonotype was counted once. What it binds is unknown. Disease duration under 2 months; hyperthyroidism patients were aged 18 to 65. PBMCs were obtained from under 13 ml fresh peripheral blood. Germline lookup yields CDR1 DFQATT and CDR2 SNEGSKA (reference sequence). The CDR3 loop spans 16 amino acids. Trimming pared 0 bases from V and 4 bases from J, leaving 17 bases between. TCR beta CDR3 sequences were amplified from RNA transcripts. The study used the HTBI primer set for a first-round RT-PCR of the TCR CDR3. TCRdb re-called the multiplex PCR reads through MiXCR, storing one row per CDR3 protein. The sample carries about 700,000 distinct CDR3 sequences, approximately 15% recorded once.

Sequences were obtained from blood. The chain combines TRBV20-1 with TRBJ2-3; TRBD1 is a possible D gene (5 bases). The receptor was isolated from a woman aged 18-29 years with Graves' hyperthyroidism. The CDR3 region is CSARDPSGPNADTQYF. CDR3 coding DNA: TGCAGTGCTAGAGATCCTTCAGGGCCCAACGCAGATACGCAGTATTTT.